These 5 T cell receptor beta chains were sequenced from one sample in a study of blood T cell repertoires in COVID-19. TCRdb's table, derived via immunoSEQ multiplex PCR, lists solely in-frame clones and lacks some. The table records about 190,000 clones, roughly 84% of them present only once. Sequencing was done on a sample of PBMCs or T cells enriched from blood (not recorded which). Source of these receptors: a woman between 25 and 40 years old who had recovered from COVID-19.

This clone came up a few times. The V gene is TRBV6-5, the J gene TRBJ2-3, with 7 bases matching TRBD1. Germline-derived CDR1 and CDR2 are MNHEY and SVGAGI. The length of the CDR3 is 13 residues. Unmatched junction bases numbered 3, after V lost 6 bases and J lost 3 bases. CDR3 nucleotides: TGTGCCAGCAGGGGACAGTGGACAGATACGCAGTATTTT. Its protein product is CASRGQWTDTQYF.

The gene calls are TRBV29-1 and TRBJ2-4; 10 bases agree with TRBD2. The CDR3 covers 17 residues. CDR1 and CDR2 from the germline V gene are SQVTM and ANQGSEA. V shed 1 base and J 0 bases; nucleotides not matched to a gene: 6. The CDR3 DNA is TGCAGCGTTGAAGCTAGCGGGGGCGTCATAGCCAAAAACATTCAGTACTTC. Translated, it gives CSVEASGGVIAKNIQYF.

The chain joins TRBV9 to TRBJ2-3; a possible D gene is TRBD2 (5 bases). Germline values: CDR1 SGDLS, CDR2 YYNGEE. The CDR3 is 13 residues long. V was clipped by 9 bases and J by 0 bases, with 11 bases between them. Here the CDR3 reads CATSLASTDTQYF. The CDR3 DNA reads as TGTGCCACATCCTTAGCGAGCACAGATACGCAGTATTTT.

The V and J genes are TRBV14 and TRBJ1-2, with 8 nucleotides matching TRBD1. This CDR3 is 17 amino acids long. V dropped 3 bases and J dropped 6; count of bases not matched to a gene: 15. Germline V gives CDR1 SGHDN, CDR2 FVKESK. DNA for the CDR3: TGTGCCAGCAGCCATAGGCAGGGGGCGACGGTTGAGGATGGCTACACCTTC. Translating it yields CASSHRQGATVEDGYTF. Combining the CDR3 with reference TRBV14 and TRBJ1-2 gives the whole variable domain EAGVTQFPSHSVIEKGQTVTLRCDPISGHDNLYWYRRVMGKEIKFLLHFVKESKQDESGMPNNRFLAERTGGTYSTLKVQPAELEDSGVYFCASSHRQGATVEDGYTFGSGTRLTVV.

The chain combines TRBV13 with TRBJ2-7, with TRBD1 matching over 7 bases. Germline-derived CDR1 and CDR2 are PRHDT and FYEKMQ (reference sequence). After removal of 5 bases from V and 3 bases from J, the junction contained 10 bases not matched to a gene. The CDR3 totals 15 residues. CDR3 DNA sequence: TGTGCCAGCAGCGCAACAGGACAGGCTTACTACGAGCAGTACTTC. This sequence encodes CASSATGQAYYEQYF.